Listed below are T cell receptor beta chains from one sample, sequenced in a study of patients and donors after allogeneic stem cell transplantation. In TCRdb, the RT-PCR reads were re-called with MiXCR into one record per CDR3 protein. This sample has roughly 880,000 distinct CDR3 sequences, with approximately 18% found just once. Sequencing was done on a sample of blood, either unsorted or a sorted T cell fraction (not recorded which). The receptors were gathered from a human donor who was either an allogeneic HSCT recipient or a stem cell or donor lymphocyte infusion donor (not recorded which). It is not recorded whose cells these are; they may come from a transplant donor. CDR3s include the opening cysteine and the closing phenylalanine or tryptophan. The order of the fields is V gene, D gene, clone size, J gene, CDR3 protein, CDR3 DNA. A D gene is named only where the DNA matches it firmly. Size values are once, few and many counts, or a class for expanded clones, and some rows have none.

TRBV4-3	-	-	TRBJ1-5	CASSQDWGGNQPQHF	TGCGCCAGCAGCCAAGATTGGGGAGGCAATCAGCCCCAGCATTTT
TRBV18	TRBD1	-	TRBJ1-1	CASSPEDRGAGLTEAFF	TGTGCCAGCTCACCCGAAGACAGGGGTGCGGGTCTCACTGAAGCTTTCTTT
TRBV13	-	few	TRBJ2-1	CASSSRTMDNEQFF	TGTGCCAGCAGCTCCCGGACAATGGACAATGAGCAGTTCTTC
TRBV7-3	-	-	TRBJ2-1	CASSLRGARDLPYNEQFF	TGTGCCAGCAGCTTACGGGGAGCCCGGGACTTGCCCTACAATGAGCAGTTCTTC
TRBV12-3/TRBV12-4	TRBD1	-	TRBJ1-2	CASSLALGGQAYGYTF	TGTGCCAGCAGTTTAGCGCTCGGGGGACAGGCATATGGCTACACCTTC
TRBV6-2/TRBV6-3	TRBD1	-	TRBJ2-5	CASSYQDRGRETQYF	TGTGCCAGCAGTTACCAGGACAGGGGAAGAGAGACCCAGTACTTC
TRBV6-1	TRBD1	few	TRBJ2-4	CASRDPGQEFQYF	TGTGCCAGCAGGGACCCGGGACAGGAATTTCAGTACTTC
TRBV7-9	-	-	TRBJ1-3	CASSLVESGNTIYF	TGTGCCAGCAGCTTAGTGGAGTCTGGAAACACCATATATTTT
TRBV9	-	-	TRBJ1-3	CASSREGGNTIYF	TGTGCCAGCAGCCGAGAGGGTGGAAACACCATATATTTT
TRBV5-1	-	few	TRBJ1-1	CASSLKNGNTEAFF	TGCGCCAGCAGCTTAAAGAACGGGAACACTGAAGCTTTCTTT
TRBV29-1	TRBD2	-	TRBJ2-7	CSVEDGGSGASYEQYF	TGCAGCGTTGAAGATGGAGGTAGCGGGGCATCCTACGAGCAGTACTTC
TRBV5-6	TRBD2	few	TRBJ2-1	CASSLGSGSRDEQFF	TGTGCCAGCAGCTTGGGTAGCGGGAGTCGCGATGAGCAGTTCTTC
TRBV5-1	-	few	TRBJ2-3	CASSEDSRTQYF	TGCGCCAGCAGCGAGGACTCGCGGACGCAGTATTTT
TRBV5-5	-	-	TRBJ2-7	CASSFLGGGYEQYF	TGTGCCAGCAGCTTTCTAGGTGGAGGCTACGAGCAGTACTTC
TRBV18	-	few	TRBJ1-1	CASARQENTEAFF	TGTGCCAGCGCGCGACAGGAGAACACTGAAGCTTTCTTT
TRBV9	TRBD2	-	TRBJ2-3	CASTSKTSGITDTQYF	TGTGCCAGCACCAGTAAGACTAGCGGGATCACAGATACGCAGTATTTT
TRBV5-1	-	-	TRBJ2-7	CASSLAPRGRVYEQYF	TGCGCCAGCAGCTTGGCCCCACGGGGGAGAGTTTACGAGCAGTACTTC
TRBV13	TRBD2	-	TRBJ2-1	CASSPGLAGDAEQFF	TGTGCCAGCAGCCCGGGACTAGCGGGGGACGCTGAGCAGTTCTTC
TRBV24-1	-	-	TRBJ2-4	CATSDGKNIQYF	TGTGCCACCAGTGACGGCAAAAACATTCAGTACTTC
TRBV6-1	-	-	TRBJ2-3	CASSPPGGRTDTQYF	TGTGCCAGCAGTCCCCCTGGGGGCCGCACAGATACGCAGTATTTT
TRBV27	TRBD1	few	TRBJ1-5	CASSFRGRNNQPQHF	TGTGCCAGCAGTTTTAGGGGGCGCAATAATCAGCCCCAGCATTTT
TRBV4-2	-	-	TRBJ2-7	CASSQVGHWSRYF	TGTGCCAGCAGCCAAGTCGGCCACTGGAGTCGGTACTTC
TRBV12-3/TRBV12-4	-	-	TRBJ2-6	CASRINRRPLSGANVLTF	TGTGCCAGCAGGATTAACCGTCGGCCTCTCTCTGGGGCCAACGTCCTGACTTTC
TRBV20-1	-	-	TRBJ2-5	CSASAGRQETQYF	TGCAGTGCTTCTGCCGGACGCCAAGAGACCCAGTACTTC
TRBV5-1	TRBD2	few	TRBJ2-3	CASSRSGGVEDTQYF	TGCGCCAGCAGCCGGAGCGGGGGGGTGGAAGATACGCAGTATTTT
TRBV11-2	-	-	TRBJ2-1	CASSPFGGTYNEQFF	TGTGCCAGCAGCCCCTTTGGAGGTACTTACAATGAGCAGTTCTTC
TRBV13	-	-	TRBJ1-3	CASSRTAALNTIYF	TGTGCCAGCAGCCGGACCGCCGCATTAAACACCATATATTTT
TRBV13	TRBD1	-	TRBJ2-7	CASSFGTDVQYF	TGTGCCAGCAGCTTCGGGACAGACGTGCAGTACTTC
TRBV5-4	-	few	TRBJ2-3	CASSAPTRGFGTDTQYF	TGTGCCAGCAGCGCACCCACCAGGGGATTCGGGACAGATACGCAGTATTTT
TRBV2	-	-	TRBJ1-2	CASSEGPYGYTF	TGTGCCAGCAGTGAAGGCCCGTATGGCTACACCTTC
TRBV20-1	-	few	TRBJ2-2	CSAPRSRENTGELFF	TGCAGTGCCCCTCGTTCTCGGGAGAACACCGGGGAGCTGTTTTTT
TRBV7-2	-	few	TRBJ2-7	CASSYQSYSQPGEQYF	TGTGCCAGCAGCTACCAATCCTATTCCCAGCCCGGCGAGCAGTACTTC
TRBV15	TRBD1	-	TRBJ1-1	CATSSQGGKNTEAFF	TGTGCCACCAGCAGCCAGGGGGGTAAAAACACTGAAGCTTTCTTT
TRBV7-8	TRBD2	few	TRBJ2-1	CASSPWVAGGAYNEQFF	TGTGCCAGCAGCCCCTGGGTAGCGGGGGGCGCATACAATGAGCAGTTCTTC
TRBV5-1	TRBD1	few	TRBJ2-5	CASSSSPGTGEETQYF	TGCGCCAGCAGCTCCTCCCCTGGGACAGGGGAAGAGACCCAGTACTTC
TRBV4-1	-	few	TRBJ1-2	CASSQDIRGYGYTF	TGCGCCAGCAGCCAAGACATCCGGGGGTATGGCTACACCTTC
TRBV5-1	TRBD1	few	TRBJ1-2	CASSPGQGDGYGYTF	TGCGCCAGCAGCCCGGGACAGGGGGACGGCTATGGCTACACCTTC
TRBV7-2	TRBD1	-	TRBJ2-7	CASSLVGQGANEQYF	TGTGCCAGCAGCTTAGTCGGACAGGGGGCTAACGAGCAGTACTTC
TRBV6-1	-	few	TRBJ1-6	CASSSPNSPLHF	TGTGCCAGCAGTTCCCCGAATTCACCCCTCCACTTT
TRBV6-5	TRBD1	many	TRBJ2-7	CASSSGQGGTYEQYF	TGTGCCAGCAGCTCCGGACAGGGGGGAACCTACGAGCAGTACTTC
TRBV20-1	TRBD1	few	TRBJ1-5	CSAEFHGTGGNQPQHF	TGCAGTGCGGAGTTTCACGGGACAGGGGGTAATCAGCCCCAGCATTTT
TRBV6-5	-	-	TRBJ2-3	CASWRGTDTQYF	TGTGCCAGTTGGAGGGGAACAGATACGCAGTATTTT
TRBV4-1	-	-	TRBJ2-3	CASSQVGAWGDTQYF	TGCGCCAGCAGCCAAGTGGGGGCCTGGGGTGATACGCAGTATTTT
TRBV12-3/TRBV12-4	-	many	TRBJ2-1	CASSRYRLYNEQFF	TGTGCCAGCAGTCGGTACAGGCTTTACAATGAGCAGTTCTTC
TRBV5-1	-	few	TRBJ1-4	CASSLEAATFNEKLFF	TGCGCCAGCAGCTTGGAGGCAGCCACTTTTAATGAAAAACTGTTTTTT
TRBV25-1	-	-	TRBJ1-2	CASSEVVNYGYTF	TGTGCCAGCAGTGAGGTGGTTAACTATGGCTACACCTTC
TRBV4-1	-	few	TRBJ1-1	CASSQVPLGGEAFF	TGCGCCAGCAGCCAAGTCCCCCTCGGGGGTGAAGCTTTCTTT
TRBV2	-	few	TRBJ2-1	CASSDGTPSFYNEQFF	TGTGCCAGCAGTGATGGGACCCCGAGCTTTTACAATGAGCAGTTCTTC
TRBV30	-	few	TRBJ2-2	CAWSVRGVRNTGELFF	TGTGCCTGGAGTGTAAGGGGGGTCCGGAACACCGGGGAGCTGTTTTTT
TRBV2	-	few	TRBJ1-6	CASSADGGANSPLHF	TGTGCCAGCAGTGCTGACGGAGGGGCAAATTCACCCCTCCACTTT
TRBV24-1	TRBD2	-	TRBJ2-1	CATSDPTSGSSYNEQFF	TGTGCCACCAGTGATCCGACTAGCGGGTCCTCCTACAATGAGCAGTTCTTC
TRBV11-2	-	-	TRBJ2-7	CASSLEVVARLTSYEQYF	TGTGCCAGCAGCTTAGAGGTGGTAGCGAGATTAACCTCCTACGAGCAGTACTTC
TRBV3-1	-	-	TRBJ2-7	CASSPGAGRHEQYF	TGTGCCAGCAGCCCAGGGGCTGGGCGCCACGAGCAGTACTTC
TRBV5-6	TRBD1	few	TRBJ2-7	CASSRRGQGLSSYEQYF	TGTGCCAGCAGCCGCAGGGGACAGGGCCTAAGCTCCTACGAGCAGTACTTC
TRBV12-3/TRBV12-4	TRBD1	few	TRBJ2-7	CASSGPRDRGPHEQYF	TGTGCCAGCAGTGGCCCCCGGGACAGGGGGCCTCACGAGCAGTACTTC
TRBV20-1	-	few	TRBJ2-1	CSARGKGRADGGLTYNEQFF	TGCAGTGCTAGAGGCAAGGGCAGGGCCGATGGAGGGCTTACCTACAATGAGCAGTTCTTC
TRBV29-1	-	-	TRBJ1-1	CSVQRAGERTEAFF	TGCAGCGTTCAAAGGGCAGGGGAAAGAACTGAAGCTTTCTTT
TRBV4-2	-	-	TRBJ2-1	CASSQVGGLKNEQFF	TGTGCCAGCAGCCAAGTGGGGGGGCTTAAAAATGAGCAGTTCTTC
TRBV6-5	-	-	TRBJ2-2	CASSYSGGTNTGELFF	TGTGCCAGCAGTTACTCCGGCGGGACGAACACCGGGGAGCTGTTTTTT